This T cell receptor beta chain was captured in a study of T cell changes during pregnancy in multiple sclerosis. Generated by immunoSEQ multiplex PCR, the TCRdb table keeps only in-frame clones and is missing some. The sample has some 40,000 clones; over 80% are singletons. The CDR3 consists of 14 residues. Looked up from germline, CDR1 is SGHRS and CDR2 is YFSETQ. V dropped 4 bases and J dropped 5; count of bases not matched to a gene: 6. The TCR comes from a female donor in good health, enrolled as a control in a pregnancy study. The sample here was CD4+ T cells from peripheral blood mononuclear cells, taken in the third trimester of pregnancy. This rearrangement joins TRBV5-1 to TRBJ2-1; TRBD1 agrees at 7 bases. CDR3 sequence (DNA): TGCGCCAGCAGCCCACACAGGGGCGACAATGAGCAGTTCTTC. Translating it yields CASSPHRGDNEQFF.